This T cell receptor beta chain was identified during a study of regulatory T cells in long-lasting Graves disease (dated by TCRdb to about 2021). Regarding the complete study: In the newly diagnosed Graves' disease group, patients had been taking antithyroid drugs for less than 3 months. This study used TCR sequencing and RNA sequencing of peripheral blood to compare persistent Graves' disease patients against newly diagnosed Graves' disease patients. The study was registered as a clinical trial and conducted in China. A total of 35 or so samples were covered by TCR sequencing, comprising around 13 persistent and around 20 newly diagnosed Graves' disease patients.

This specimen's time point label, per the study, means: newly diagnosed GD, antithyroid drugs for less than 3 months. For both TCR sequencing and RNA sequencing, RNA was extracted from PBMCs using TRIzol. The diagnosis of Graves' disease followed American Thyroid Association guidelines. The patients came from an endocrinology department in Xi'an, China. From each patient, approximately 10 milliliters of peripheral blood was collected into an EDTA anticoagulant tube. PBMCs were isolated by Ficoll Paque Plus density gradient separation without further T cell sorting. An Agilent 2100 Bioanalyzer and agarose gel were used to check RNA quality, while a NanoDrop 2000 measured RNA concentration. What the study reported, not specific to this receptor: Because the primary lesion, thyroid tissue, could not be accessed, the study looked at peripheral blood alone. Persistent patients shared more public clonotypes among themselves (2,741) than newly diagnosed patients did (about 900). The authors noted that the small sample size was a limitation that may lower accuracy. Sequencing and analysis were restricted to the TCR beta chain. Lower TCR Shannon entropy and fewer highly expanded clones were observed in persistent Graves' disease patients than in newly diagnosed patients, which suggested clonal expansion. TRBV28, TRBJ1-2 and TRBJ2-5 were preferentially used in persistent disease, while TRBV20-1 and TRBJ2-1 were favored in newly diagnosed disease.

Receptors were amplified or captured by multiplex PCR. The reads were generated on an Illumina HiSeq 4000. TCR beta libraries were built with iRepertoire HTBI primers and Arm-PCR amplification of CDR3 regions. PCR products were gel purified before sequencing. The authors' analysis ran thus. Across samples, 60 to 70 TRBV and roughly 15 TRBJ segments were identified and used for gene usage analysis of CDR3 amino acid clonotypes. COPE and FqMerger were used to merge the filtered high-quality paired reads into contigs. BLAST was used to align contigs to IMGT TRBV, TRBD and TRBJ reference genes, with CDR3 defined following IMGT. Clonotypes above 0.1% frequency were classified as highly expanded clones. Shannon entropy served as the measure of repertoire diversity, while the Gini coefficient captured V-J evenness. A clonotype found in more than one individual was treated as public. The public reads were quality trimmed at Q25 with fastp and then assembled into clones with MiXCR by TCRdb, keeping productive beta chains. CDR3 protein duplicates are merged, each entry listing the most common genes and DNA. The V and J calls and clone size come from TCRdb's table, not from the authors' own analysis. Within this sample are about 440,000 distinct CDR3 sequences, with around 17% of them counted one time only. The ten biggest clones cover about 10% of the sample.

After removal of 6 bases from V and 3 bases from J, the junction retains 8 bases not matched to a gene. The CDR3 runs 15 residues from the cysteine to the phenylalanine. Only the CDR3 part of the read is kept: 45 bases, read in frame from the first base. This clonotype was picked up many times. Its recognized antigen is unknown. Nothing much larger sits one base from this clone, and base qualities are not available. These data also formed part of another study, on T cells in Graves' hyperthyroidism and ophthalmopathy. As described in the second report: Stable Graves' hyperthyroidism was defined as no progression to ophthalmopathy during 18 months of follow-up. Hyperthyroidism patients were aged 18 to 65 years and newly diagnosed, with disease duration of less than 2 months. The study excluded patients with uncontrolled infections, other autoimmune diseases, pregnancy or lactation. Clinical symptoms, serum thyroxine and TRAb, thyroid ultrasound, and orbital computed tomography formed the basis for the diagnoses. A first-round RT-PCR of the TCR CDR3 used the HTBI primer set with the Qiagen OneStep RT-PCR kit. Most expanded thyroid clonotypes (frequency above 0.001) were also detected in blood, a finding suggesting that blood repertoires may reflect thyroid immune responses. A 13 V-J signature model separated ophthalmopathy from stable hyperthyroidism, with over 85% sensitivity and just under 84% specificity in cross-validation and 80%/75% in testing. In validation, progression to ophthalmopathy was predicted by the model with almost 71% sensitivity and about 72% specificity, a median of about 6 months before onset. A discovery cohort of about a hundred patients, 43 with Graves' ophthalmopathy and approximately 55 with stable Graves' hyperthyroidism, was used to find distinguishing TCR V-J signatures. An independent validation cohort of fewer than 20 hyperthyroidism patients and roughly 16 patients who later progressed to ophthalmopathy tested prospective prediction of ophthalmopathy. For training and testing, the approximately 97 patients in the discovery cohort were randomly divided in a 7:3 ratio. In addition, the study compared T-cell repertoires in thyroid tissue and in blood from several Graves' hyperthyroidism patients. After sampling, hyperthyroidism patients received methimazole starting at 30 mg daily, and ophthalmopathy patients received high-dose intravenous methylprednisolone. Libraries were constructed in a second round of multiplex PCR, after which size selection and purification were carried out. Libraries were sequenced paired-end with 100 bp reads on an Illumina HiSeq2000. SOAPnuke was used to process the raw data, with reads discarded if the reads contained adapters or uncalled bases, had a mean Phred below 15, or lacked an exact constant-primer or identifier match. COPE v1.2.5 was used to merge the high-quality paired reads, and each unique nucleotide sequence was defined as a clonotype. MiTCR v1.1 was used to align clonotypes to the IMGT TRBV, TRBD and TRBJ reference segments. Only V-J combinations with frequency above 0.0001, covering roughly 99% of repertoires, were analysed. The TCS score was defined as F50 (clonal expansion) divided by E x V (chaos), with BLOSUM62-based TCRdist calculated between CDR3 peptides within each V-J. Welch's t-statistics and random forest reduced roughly 500 V-J features to roughly 13, which were used in a naive Bayes classifier (R e1071). Sample size was not statistically predetermined, and blinding of investigators to group allocation was not performed. TCR Vbeta CDR3 sequencing of some 140 peripheral blood samples (fewer than 45 ophthalmopathy, 75 hyperthyroidism and roughly 17 progressor patients) is reported in the paper.

In this chain, TRBV12-3 or TRBV12-4 is recombined with TRBJ2-1, with 7 central nucleotides matching TRBD1. The sample was peripheral blood mononuclear cells (PBMCs), taken at new diagnosis, from a patient treated with antithyroid drugs. The clonotype originates from a woman aged 25-40 years with Graves disease. Donor details come from another sample of the same person, matched by shared clones. The DNA reads as follows: TGTGCCAGCAGCATCCGTCGGGACAGCTACAATGAGCAGTTCTTC. Translated, it gives CASSIRRDSYNEQFF.